Included here is one T cell receptor beta chain sequence, with context. Its antigen is not identified. The sample belongs to a study of CD8 T cells in ankylosing spondylitis. Overall study findings and caveats: The study identified a TCR beta motif of roughly eight highly homologous variants that appeared characteristic of ankylosing spondylitis blood. Past research had described some motif variants in reactive arthritis synovial fluid and blood.

As the method for making TCR beta libraries, quantitative 5'-RACE with molecular barcodes was used. One entry per CDR3 protein results from TCRdb running MiXCR on the 5' RACE reads. Of under 150,000 distinct CDR3 sequences in the sample, around 13% are singletons; the top ten hold almost 3%. The V and J ends lost 5 bases and 7 bases respectively, with 12 bases between them. CDR1 and CDR2 (germline): SGHVS, FQNEAQ. The CDR3 extends over 12 amino acids. This clonotype was sampled from a female donor with ankylosing spondylitis or in good health (not recorded which). Sequenced input: blood, either unsorted or a sorted T cell fraction (not recorded which). The rearrangement joins TRBV7-8 to TRBJ2-7, with D unclear. This CDR3 is CASSPQVEEQYF. For the CDR3, the DNA is TGTGCCAGCAGCCCCCAAGTGGAAGAGCAGTACTTC.